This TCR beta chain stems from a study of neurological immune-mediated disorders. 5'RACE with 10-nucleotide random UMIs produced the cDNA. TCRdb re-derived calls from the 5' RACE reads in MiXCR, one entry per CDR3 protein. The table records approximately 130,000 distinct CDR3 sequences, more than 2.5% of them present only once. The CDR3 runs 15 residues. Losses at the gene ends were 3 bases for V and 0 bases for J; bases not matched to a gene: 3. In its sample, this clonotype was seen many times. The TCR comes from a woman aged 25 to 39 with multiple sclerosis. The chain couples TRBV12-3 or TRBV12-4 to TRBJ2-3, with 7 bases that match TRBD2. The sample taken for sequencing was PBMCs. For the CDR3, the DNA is TGTGCCAGCAGTTTGCTAGCGGTTAGCACAGATACGCAGTATTTT. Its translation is CASSLLAVSTDTQYF.